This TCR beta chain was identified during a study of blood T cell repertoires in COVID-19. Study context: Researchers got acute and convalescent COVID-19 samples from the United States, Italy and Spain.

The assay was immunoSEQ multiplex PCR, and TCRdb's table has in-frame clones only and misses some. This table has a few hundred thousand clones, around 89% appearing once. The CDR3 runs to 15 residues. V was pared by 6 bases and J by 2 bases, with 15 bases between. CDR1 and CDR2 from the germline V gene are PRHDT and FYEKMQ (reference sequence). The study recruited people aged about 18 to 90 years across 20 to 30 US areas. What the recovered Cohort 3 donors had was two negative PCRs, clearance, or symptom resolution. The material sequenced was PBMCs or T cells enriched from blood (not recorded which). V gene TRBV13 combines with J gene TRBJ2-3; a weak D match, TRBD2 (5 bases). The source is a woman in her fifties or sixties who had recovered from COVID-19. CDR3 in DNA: TGTGCCAGCAGGCAGCCGGGATCCACCACAGATACGCAGTATTTT. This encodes CASRQPGSTTDTQYF.